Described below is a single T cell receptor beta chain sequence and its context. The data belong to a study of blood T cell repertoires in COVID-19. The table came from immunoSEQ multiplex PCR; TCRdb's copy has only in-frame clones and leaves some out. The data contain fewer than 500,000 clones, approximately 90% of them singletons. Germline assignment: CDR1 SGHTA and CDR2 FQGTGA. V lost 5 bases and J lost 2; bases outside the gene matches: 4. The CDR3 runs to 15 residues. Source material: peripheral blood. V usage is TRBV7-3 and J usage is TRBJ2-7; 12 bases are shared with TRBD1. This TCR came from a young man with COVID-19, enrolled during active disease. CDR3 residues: CASSIGTGGPYEQYF. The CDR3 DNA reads TGTGCCAGCAGCATAGGGACAGGGGGCCCCTACGAGCAGTACTTC.